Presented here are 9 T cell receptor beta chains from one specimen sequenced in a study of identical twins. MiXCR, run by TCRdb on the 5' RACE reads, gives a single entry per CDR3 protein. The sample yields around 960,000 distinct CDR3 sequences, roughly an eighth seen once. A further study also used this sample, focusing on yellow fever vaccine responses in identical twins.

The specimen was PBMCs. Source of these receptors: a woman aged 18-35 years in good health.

The CDR3 loop is CSARDNQGGRPEAFF. DNA of the CDR3: TGCAGTGCTAGAGATAATCAAGGGGGCAGACCTGAAGCTTTCTTT. V is TRBV20-1 and J is TRBJ1-1, with 7 bases that match TRBD1. From germline, CDR1 is DFQATT and CDR2 SNEGSKA (reference sequence). The V segment lost 0 bases and the J segment 6 bases; nucleotides outside the gene matches: 10. CDR3 length equals 15 residues.

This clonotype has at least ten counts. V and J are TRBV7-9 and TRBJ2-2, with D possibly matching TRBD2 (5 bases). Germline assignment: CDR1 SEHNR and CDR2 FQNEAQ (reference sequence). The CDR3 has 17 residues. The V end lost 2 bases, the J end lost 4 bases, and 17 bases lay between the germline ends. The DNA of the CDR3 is TGTGCCAGCAGCTTACGGGCCGGGATGCAGCGCACCGGGGAGCTGTTTTTT. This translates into CASSLRAGMQRTGELFF.

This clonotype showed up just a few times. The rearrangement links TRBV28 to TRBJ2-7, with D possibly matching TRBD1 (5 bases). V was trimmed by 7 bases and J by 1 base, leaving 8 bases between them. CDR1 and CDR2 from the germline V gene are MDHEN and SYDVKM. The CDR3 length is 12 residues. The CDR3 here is CASTDRSYEQYF. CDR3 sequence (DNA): TGTGCCAGCACCGACAGATCCTACGAGCAGTACTTC.

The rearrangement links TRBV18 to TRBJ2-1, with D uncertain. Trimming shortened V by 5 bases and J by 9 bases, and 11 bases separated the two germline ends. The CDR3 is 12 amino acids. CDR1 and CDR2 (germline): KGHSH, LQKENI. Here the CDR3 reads CASSTTNLEQFF. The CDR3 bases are TGTGCCAGCTCAACGACCAACCTTGAGCAGTTCTTC.

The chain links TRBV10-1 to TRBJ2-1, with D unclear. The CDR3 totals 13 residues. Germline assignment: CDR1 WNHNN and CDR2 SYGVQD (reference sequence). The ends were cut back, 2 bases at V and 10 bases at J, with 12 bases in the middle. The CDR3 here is CASSEGLAWEQFF. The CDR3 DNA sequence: TGCGCCAGCAGTGAGGGGTTAGCTTGGGAGCAGTTCTTC.

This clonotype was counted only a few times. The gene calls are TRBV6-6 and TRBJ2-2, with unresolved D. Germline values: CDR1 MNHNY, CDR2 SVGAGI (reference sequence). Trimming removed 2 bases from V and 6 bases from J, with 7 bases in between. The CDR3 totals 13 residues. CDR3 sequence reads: CASSYPRSGELFF. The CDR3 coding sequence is TGTGCCAGCAGTTACCCCAGATCCGGGGAGCTGTTTTTT.

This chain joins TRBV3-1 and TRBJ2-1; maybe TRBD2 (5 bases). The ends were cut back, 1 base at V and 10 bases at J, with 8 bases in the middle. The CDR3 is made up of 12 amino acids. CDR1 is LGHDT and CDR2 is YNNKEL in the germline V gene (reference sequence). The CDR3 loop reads CASSQVRREQFF. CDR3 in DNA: TGTGCCAGCAGCCAAGTGAGGAGGGAGCAGTTCTTC.

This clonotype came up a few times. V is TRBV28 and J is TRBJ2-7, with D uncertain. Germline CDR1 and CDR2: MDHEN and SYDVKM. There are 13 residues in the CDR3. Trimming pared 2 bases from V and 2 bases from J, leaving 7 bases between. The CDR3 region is CASSLAQAYEQYV. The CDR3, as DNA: TGTGCCAGCAGTTTAGCCCAAGCCTACGAGCAGTACGTC.

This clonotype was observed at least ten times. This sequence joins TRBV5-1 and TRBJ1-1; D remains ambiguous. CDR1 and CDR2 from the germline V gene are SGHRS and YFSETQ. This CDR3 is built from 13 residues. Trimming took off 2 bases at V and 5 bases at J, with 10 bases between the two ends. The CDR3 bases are TGCGCCAGCAGCTTCGTCCGGGGAACTGAAGCTTTCTTT. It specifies CASSFVRGTEAFF.